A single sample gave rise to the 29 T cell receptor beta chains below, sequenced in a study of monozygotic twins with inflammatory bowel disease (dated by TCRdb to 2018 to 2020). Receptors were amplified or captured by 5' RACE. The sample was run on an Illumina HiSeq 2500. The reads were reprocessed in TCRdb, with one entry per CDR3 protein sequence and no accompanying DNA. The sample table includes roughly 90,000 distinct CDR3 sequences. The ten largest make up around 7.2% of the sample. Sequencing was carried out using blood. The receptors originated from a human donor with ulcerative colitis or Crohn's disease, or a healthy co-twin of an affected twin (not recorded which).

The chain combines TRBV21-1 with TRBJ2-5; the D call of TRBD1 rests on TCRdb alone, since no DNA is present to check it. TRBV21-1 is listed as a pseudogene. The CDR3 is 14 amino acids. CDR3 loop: CASSKVGHQETQYF.

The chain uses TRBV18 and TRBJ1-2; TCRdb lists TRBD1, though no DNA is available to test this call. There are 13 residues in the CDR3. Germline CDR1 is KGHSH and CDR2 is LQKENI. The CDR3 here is CASSPGQNYGYTF.

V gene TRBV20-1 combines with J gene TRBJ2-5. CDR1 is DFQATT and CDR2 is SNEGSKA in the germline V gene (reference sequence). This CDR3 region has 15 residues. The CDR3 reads CSAREITRDQETQYF.

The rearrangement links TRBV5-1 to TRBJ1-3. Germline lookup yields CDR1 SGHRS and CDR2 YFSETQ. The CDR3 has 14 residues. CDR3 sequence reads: CASSLQGSGNTIYF.

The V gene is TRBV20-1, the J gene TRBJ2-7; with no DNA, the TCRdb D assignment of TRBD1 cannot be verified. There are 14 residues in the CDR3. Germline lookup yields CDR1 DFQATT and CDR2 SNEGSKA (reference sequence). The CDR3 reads CSATGGGPFYEQYF.

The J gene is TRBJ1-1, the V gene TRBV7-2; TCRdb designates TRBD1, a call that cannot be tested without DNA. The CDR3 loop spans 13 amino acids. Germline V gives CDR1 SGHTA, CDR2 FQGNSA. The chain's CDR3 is CASSSSRGTEAFF.

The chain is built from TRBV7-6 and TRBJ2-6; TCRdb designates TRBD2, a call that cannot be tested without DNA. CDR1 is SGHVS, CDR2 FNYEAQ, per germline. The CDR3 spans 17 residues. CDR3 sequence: CASSLTSPGAGANVLTF.

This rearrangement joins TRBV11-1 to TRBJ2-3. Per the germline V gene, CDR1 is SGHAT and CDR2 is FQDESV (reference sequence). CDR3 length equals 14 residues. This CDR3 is CASSLGTAADTQYF.

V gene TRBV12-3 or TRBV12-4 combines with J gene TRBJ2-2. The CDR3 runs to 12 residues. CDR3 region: CASSSLSGELFF.

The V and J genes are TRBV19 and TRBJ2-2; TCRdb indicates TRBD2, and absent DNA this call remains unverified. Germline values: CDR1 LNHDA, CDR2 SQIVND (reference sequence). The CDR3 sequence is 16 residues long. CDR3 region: CASSKIGEVTAGELFF. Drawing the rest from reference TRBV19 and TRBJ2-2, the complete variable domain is DGGITQSPKYLFRKEGQNVTLSCEQNLNHDAMYWYRQDPGQGLRLIYYSQIVNDFQKGDIAEGYSVSREKKESFPLTVTSAQKNPTAFYLCASSKIGEVTAGELFFGEGSRLTVL.

The chain's CDR3 is CAAASEDEQYF. The chain recombines TRBV10-3 with TRBJ2-7. The CDR3 is made up of 11 amino acids. Germline V gives CDR1 ENHRY, CDR2 SYGVKD.

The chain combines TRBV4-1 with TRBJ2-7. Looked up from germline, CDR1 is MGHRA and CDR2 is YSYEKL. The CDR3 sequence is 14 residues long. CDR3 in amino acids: CASSQDPGDYEQYF.

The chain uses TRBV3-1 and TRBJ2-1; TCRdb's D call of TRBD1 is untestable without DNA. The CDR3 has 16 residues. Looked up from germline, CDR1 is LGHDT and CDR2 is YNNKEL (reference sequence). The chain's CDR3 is CASSQDPGSSYNEQFF.

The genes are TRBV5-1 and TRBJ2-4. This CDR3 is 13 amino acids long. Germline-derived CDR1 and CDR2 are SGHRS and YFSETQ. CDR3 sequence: CASSLDPTDIQYF.

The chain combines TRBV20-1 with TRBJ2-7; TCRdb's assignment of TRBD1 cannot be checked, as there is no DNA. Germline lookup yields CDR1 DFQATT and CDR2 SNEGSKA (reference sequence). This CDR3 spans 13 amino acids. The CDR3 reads CSAPDRIGDEQYF.

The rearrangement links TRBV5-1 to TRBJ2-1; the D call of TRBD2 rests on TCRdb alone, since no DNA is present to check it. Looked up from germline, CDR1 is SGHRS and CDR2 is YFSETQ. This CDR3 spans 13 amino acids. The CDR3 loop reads CASSFAGDSQQFF.

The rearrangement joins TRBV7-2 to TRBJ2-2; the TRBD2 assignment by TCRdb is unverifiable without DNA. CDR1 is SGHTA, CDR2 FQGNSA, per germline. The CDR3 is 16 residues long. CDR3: CASSLALGRATGELFF.

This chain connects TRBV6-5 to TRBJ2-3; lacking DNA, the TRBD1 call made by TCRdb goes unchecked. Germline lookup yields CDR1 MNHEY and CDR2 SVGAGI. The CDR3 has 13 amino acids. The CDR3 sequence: CASTTPRTDTQYF.

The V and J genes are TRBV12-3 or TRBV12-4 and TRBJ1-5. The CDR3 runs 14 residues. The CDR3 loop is CASSLGGRSQPQHF.

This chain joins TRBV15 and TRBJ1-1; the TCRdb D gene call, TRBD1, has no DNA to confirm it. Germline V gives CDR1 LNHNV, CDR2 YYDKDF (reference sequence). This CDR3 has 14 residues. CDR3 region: CATSRQGANTEAFF.

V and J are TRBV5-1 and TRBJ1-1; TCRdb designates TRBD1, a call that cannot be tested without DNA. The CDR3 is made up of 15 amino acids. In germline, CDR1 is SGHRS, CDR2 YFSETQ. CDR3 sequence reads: CASSLAGGLNTEAFF. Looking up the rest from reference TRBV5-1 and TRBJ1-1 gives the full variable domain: KAGVTQTPRYLIKTRGQQVTLSCSPISGHRSVSWYQQTPGQGLQFLFEYFSETQRNKGNFPGRFSGRQFSNSRSEMNVSTLELGDSALYLCASSLAGGLNTEAFFGQGTRLTVV.

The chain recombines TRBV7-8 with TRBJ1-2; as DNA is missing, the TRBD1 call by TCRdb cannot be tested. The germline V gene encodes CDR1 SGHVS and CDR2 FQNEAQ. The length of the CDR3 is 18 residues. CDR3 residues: CASSLARGAGDSNYGYTF.

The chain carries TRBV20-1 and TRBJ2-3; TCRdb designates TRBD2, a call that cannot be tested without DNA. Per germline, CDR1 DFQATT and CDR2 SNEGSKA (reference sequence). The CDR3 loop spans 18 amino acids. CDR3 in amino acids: CSARGLAGGALMMNTQYF.

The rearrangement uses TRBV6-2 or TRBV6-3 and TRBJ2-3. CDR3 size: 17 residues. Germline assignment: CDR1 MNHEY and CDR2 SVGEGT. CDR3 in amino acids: CASSYSKSAYSTDTQYF.

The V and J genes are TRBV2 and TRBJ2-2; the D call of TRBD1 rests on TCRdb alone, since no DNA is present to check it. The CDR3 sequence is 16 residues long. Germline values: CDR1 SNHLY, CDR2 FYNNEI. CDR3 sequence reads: CASSDPGTLNTGELFF.

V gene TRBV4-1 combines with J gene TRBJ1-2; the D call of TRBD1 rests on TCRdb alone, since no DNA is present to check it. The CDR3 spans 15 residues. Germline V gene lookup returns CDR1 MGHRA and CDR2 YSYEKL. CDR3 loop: CASSPLPGTGYGYTF.

CDR3 sequence reads: CAISVTGEDTEAFF. The chain uses TRBV10-3 and TRBJ1-1; absent DNA, TCRdb's TRBD1 call cannot be checked. Germline V CDR1 and CDR2: ENHRY, SYGVKD. The CDR3 covers 14 residues.

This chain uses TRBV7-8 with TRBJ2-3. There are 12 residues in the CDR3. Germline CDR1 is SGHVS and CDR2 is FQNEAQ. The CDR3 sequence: CASSLLRNTQYF.

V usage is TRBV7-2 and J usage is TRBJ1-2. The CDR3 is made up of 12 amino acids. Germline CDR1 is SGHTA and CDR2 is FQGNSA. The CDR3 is CASSLRTYGYTF.